Listed here are 27 T cell receptor beta chains from one sample, sequenced in a study of blood T cell repertoires in COVID-19. Data came from immunoSEQ multiplex PCR; TCRdb stores just in-frame clones and leaves some out. The sample carries roughly 360,000 clones, roughly four fifths recorded once. Sequencing used peripheral blood. The receptors stem from a human donor with acute or convalescent COVID-19. The donor label of this sample is uncertain.

This chain connects TRBV12-2 to TRBJ1-1. TRBV12-2 represents a pseudogene. The CDR3 length is 14 residues. The CDR3 DNA sequence: TGTGCAAGTCGCTTAATATCTACGAACACTGAAGCTTTCTTT. This codes for CASRLISTNTEAFF.

This clone was recorded only once. The rearrangement uses TRBV19 and TRBJ1-3, with TRBD1 as a possible D gene (5 bases). This CDR3 is 14 amino acids long. The V end lost 10 bases, the J end lost 0 bases, and 13 bases lay between the germline ends. The germline CDR1 and CDR2 sequences are LNHDA and SQIVND (reference sequence). The CDR3: CATATVDSGNTIYF. The CDR3 region has the DNA TGTGCCACCGCGACAGTAGACTCTGGAAACACCATATATTTT.

CDR3 sequence (DNA): TGTGCCAGCAGGCCAGGGAGGACGGCCGGGGAGCTGTTTTTT. Residues: CASRPGRTAGELFF. The rearrangement uses TRBV6-5 and TRBJ2-2; D is possibly TRBD2 (6 bases). The CDR3 runs to 14 residues. V lost 6 bases to trimming and J lost 6 bases, with 14 bases between them. The germline V gene has CDR1 MNHEY and CDR2 SVGAGI.

The rearrangement uses TRBV3-1 (or the pseudogene TRBV3-2) and TRBJ2-1, with TRBD2 matching 7 bases. J gave up 7 bases and V 3 bases, and 9 bases lay outside the gene matches. The CDR3 covers 15 residues. Germline values: CDR1 LGHDT, CDR2 YNNKEL (reference sequence). The CDR3 DNA is TGTGCCAGCAGCCAGCCGGGACTATCTTTTAATGAGCAGTTCTTC. This translates into CASSQPGLSFNEQFF.

The chain is built from TRBV27 and TRBJ1-1; D gene uncertain. With 0 bases removed from V and 7 bases from J, the gap between germline ends came to 15 bases. Germline CDR1 is MNHEY and CDR2 is SMNVEV (reference sequence). The CDR3 has 15 residues. CDR3 region: CASSLSVGGSSEAFF. The CDR3, as DNA: TGTGCCAGCAGTTTATCAGTTGGAGGGAGTAGTGAAGCTTTCTTT.

The chain uses TRBV19 and TRBJ1-2; possibly TRBD1 for D (5 bases). Trimming took off 2 bases at V and 7 bases at J, with 14 bases between the two ends. CDR1 LNHDA and CDR2 SQIVND come from the germline V gene (reference sequence). This CDR3 is built from 14 residues. The CDR3 loop reads CASSITEGVGGYTF. CDR3 DNA: TGTGCCAGTAGTATAACAGAAGGGGTTGGTGGCTACACCTTC.

CDR3 sequence reads: CASTHTKAGQETQYF. In DNA form, the CDR3 reads TGTGCCAGCACCCATACCAAGGCGGGCCAAGAGACCCAGTACTTC. This sequence joins TRBV7-9 and TRBJ2-5; D is possibly TRBD2 (5 bases). Deletions cut 7 bases from V and 1 base from J, with 16 bases between. CDR1 SEHNR and CDR2 FQNEAQ come from the germline V gene (reference sequence). The CDR3 extends over 15 amino acids. The entire variable domain, with the rest obtained from reference TRBV7-9 and TRBJ2-5, is as follows: DTGVSQNPRHKITKRGQNVTFRCDPISEHNRLYWYRQTLGQGPEFLTYFQNEAQLEKSRLLSDRFSAERPKGSFSTLEIQRTEQGDSAMYLCASTHTKAGQETQYFGPGTRLLVL.

The chain recombines TRBV6-6 with TRBJ2-1, with TRBD1 matching 7 bases. J gave up 0 bases and V 6 bases, and 14 bases lay outside the gene matches. The germline V gene encodes CDR1 MNHNY and CDR2 SVGAGI (reference sequence). There are 18 residues in the CDR3. The CDR3 DNA reads as TGTGCCAGCAGCCGAACCCCTCGGGACAGTAGCTCCTACAATGAGCAGTTCTTC. Translated: CASSRTPRDSSSYNEQFF.

In its sample, this clone was seen a few times. The chain recombines TRBV28 with TRBJ1-2, with D possibly matching TRBD1 (5 bases). This CDR3 comprises 16 residues. Germline values: CDR1 MDHEN, CDR2 SYDVKM. V lost 3 bases and J 7 bases, leaving 21 bases between the germline ends. CDR3 region: CASSFGGTRGFIGYTF. CDR3 nucleotide sequence: TGTGCCAGCAGTTTCGGTGGAACACGGGGGTTTATTGGCTACACCTTC.

The chain is built from TRBV27 and TRBJ1-1; 9 bases agree with TRBD1. The germline gives CDR1 MNHEY, CDR2 SMNVEV (reference sequence). CDR3 length equals 15 residues. With V trimmed by 6 bases and J by 0 bases, 5 bases remained unmatched. The CDR3, as DNA: TGTGCCAGCAGACGGGACAGGGCCCTGAACACTGAAGCTTTCTTT. Translated, it gives CASRRDRALNTEAFF.

Turning to this clone: Other DNA sequences within the sample encode an identical CDR3. V is TRBV5-6 and J is TRBJ1-2, with D possibly being TRBD1 (6 bases). V was pared by 2 bases and J by 2 bases, with 7 bases between. The germline V gene encodes CDR1 SGHDT and CDR2 YYEEEE. The CDR3 is 13 amino acids. This chain's CDR3 is CASSLGQNYGYTF. In nucleotides, the CDR3 is TGTGCCAGCAGCTTAGGACAGAACTATGGCTACACCTTC.

This chain uses TRBV19 with TRBJ1-5; maybe TRBD1 (5 bases). Germline V gives CDR1 LNHDA, CDR2 SQIVND (reference sequence). CDR3 size: 14 residues. Deletions cut 7 bases from V and 3 bases from J, with 13 bases between. CDR3 residues: CASTNGGYNQPQHF. CDR3 DNA sequence: TGTGCCAGTACCAATGGGGGGTACAATCAGCCCCAGCATTTT.

This chain connects TRBV7-9 to TRBJ2-5; maybe TRBD2 (6 bases). Deletions cut 1 base from V and 9 bases from J, with 15 bases between. Germline lookup yields CDR1 SEHNR and CDR2 FQNEAQ (reference sequence). The CDR3 has 14 residues. The CDR3 reads CASSLEELARAQYF. Here the CDR3 DNA reads TGTGCCAGCAGCTTAGAGGAACTAGCTCGAGCCCAGTACTTC.

The gene calls are TRBV27 and TRBJ2-6; tentative D call: TRBD1 (7 bases). Deletions cut 6 bases from V and 0 bases from J, with 12 bases between. The CDR3 has 16 amino acids. Looked up from germline, CDR1 is MNHEY and CDR2 is SMNVEV (reference sequence). Here the CDR3 reads CASRRDSLSGANVLTF. For the CDR3, the DNA is TGTGCCAGCAGGCGGGACAGCCTCTCTGGGGCCAACGTCCTGACTTTC.

This clone was seen once. Other DNA variants within this sample encode the same CDR3. The chain combines TRBV7-9 with TRBJ1-5; TRBD1 might be the D (5 bases). This CDR3 spans 14 amino acids. Germline V gene sequence: CDR1 SEHNR, CDR2 FQNEAQ (reference sequence). The ends were cut back, 6 bases at V and 0 bases at J, with 9 bases in the middle. DNA for the CDR3: TGTGCCAGCAGTCTAAGGGGTAGCAATCAGCCCCAGCATTTT. Translated: CASSLRGSNQPQHF. Full variable domain (missing parts from reference TRBV7-9 and TRBJ1-5): DTGVSQNPRHKITKRGQNVTFRCDPISEHNRLYWYRQTLGQGPEFLTYFQNEAQLEKSRLLSDRFSAERPKGSFSTLEIQRTEQGDSAMYLCASSLRGSNQPQHFGDGTRLSIL.

The J gene is TRBJ2-3, the V gene TRBV2, with 14 bases that match TRBD2. This CDR3 has 16 residues. J lost 5 bases, V lost 5 bases, and 6 bases had no gene match. Germline CDR1 SNHLY, CDR2 FYNNEI. As DNA, the CDR3 is TGTGCCAGCAGTCGACTAGCGGGAGGGCAGGGAGATACGCAGTATTTT. It translates to CASSRLAGGQGDTQYF.

The gene calls are TRBV11-2 and TRBJ1-5; D is unresolved. Trimming pared 2 bases from V and 4 bases from J, leaving 9 bases between. The V gene's germline CDR1 is SGHAT and CDR2 FQNNGV. CDR3 length: 14 amino acids. The CDR3 DNA reads TGTGCCAGCAGCTTAAAGCGGGGAAATCAGCCCCAGCATTTT. Residues: CASSLKRGNQPQHF.

The J gene is TRBJ1-1, the V gene TRBV3-1 (or the pseudogene TRBV3-2), with 7 bases fitting TRBD1. CDR1 and CDR2 from the germline V gene are LGHDT and YNNKEL (reference sequence). V lost 0 bases and J lost 10; bases outside the gene matches: 11. The CDR3 runs to 15 residues. CDR3 nucleotide sequence: TGTGCCAGCAGCCAAGACAGGGGGGTAGGTGTTGGAGCTTTCTTT. Its translation is CASSQDRGVGVGAFF.

This chain uses TRBV21-1 with TRBJ1-2; the table assigns TRBD1, which was not confirmed against the DNA. TRBV21-1 is termed a pseudogene. The CDR3 has 15 amino acids. CDR3 DNA: TGTGCCAGCAGCAAGACAGGGGAAGGGGGGAAGGGCTACACCTTC. Encoded protein: CASSKTGEGGKGYTF.

The chain employs TRBV21-1 and TRBJ2-1; no DNA check was done on the table's D call, TRBD1. TRBV21-1 is flagged as a pseudogene. The CDR3 runs to 13 residues. The CDR3: CASLRTGRDEQFF. The CDR3, as DNA: TGTGCCAGCCTTAGGACAGGGCGGGATGAGCAGTTCTTC.

This rearrangement joins TRBV6-2 or TRBV6-3 to TRBJ1-1, with 9 bases fitting TRBD1. J was trimmed by 13 bases and V by 3 bases; bases with no gene match: 6. In germline, CDR1 is MNHEY, CDR2 SVGEGT. The CDR3 covers 12 residues. The CDR3 sequence is CASSYGQGKGFF. Written as DNA, the CDR3 is TGTGCCAGCAGTTATGGACAGGGGAAAGGTTTCTTT.

J is TRBJ1-1 and V is TRBV7-2; D is possibly TRBD1 (6 bases). The CDR3 is 13 amino acids. The V end lost 5 bases, the J end lost 5 bases, and 12 bases lay between the germline ends. From germline, CDR1 is SGHTA and CDR2 FQGNSA. CDR3 sequence (DNA): TGTGCCAGCAGCACCAGGGGAGGGACTGAAGCTTTCTTT. Amino acids: CASSTRGGTEAFF.

The J gene is TRBJ2-7, the V gene TRBV11-2; weak D call: TRBD1 (5 bases). Trimming stripped 8 bases from V and 0 bases from J, with 14 bases between. The CDR3 covers 14 residues. Per the germline V gene, CDR1 is SGHAT and CDR2 is FQNNGV. CDR3 sequence (DNA): TGTGCCAGCCGAAATACAGGTAACTCCTACGAGCAGTACTTC. It encodes CASRNTGNSYEQYF.

The chain is built from TRBV19 and TRBJ1-2; TRBD1 might be the D (5 bases). This CDR3 region has 12 residues. Trimming stripped 4 bases from V and 8 bases from J, with 11 bases between. Germline CDR1 LNHDA, CDR2 SQIVND (reference sequence). The CDR3 reads CASSTQGAGYTF. The CDR3, as DNA: TGTGCCAGTAGTACGCAAGGGGCCGGCTACACCTTC.

The chain links TRBV27 to TRBJ2-1; tentatively, D is TRBD2 (6 bases). This CDR3 is 12 amino acids long. CDR1 and CDR2 (germline): MNHEY, SMNVEV (reference sequence). Trimming cost V 3 bases and J 6 bases, with 6 bases left between them. The CDR3 spells CASSFGSNEQFF. Here the CDR3 DNA reads TGTGCCAGCAGTTTCGGGAGCAATGAGCAGTTCTTC.

CDR3 protein: CASVYSGNTIYF. The DNA for the CDR3 is TGTGCCAGCGTTTACTCTGGAAACACCATATATTTT. V is TRBV6-5 and J is TRBJ1-3; D unclear. Trimming shortened V by 8 bases and J by 0 bases, and 5 bases separated the two germline ends. CDR1 MNHEY and CDR2 SVGAGI come from the germline V gene. This CDR3 spans 12 amino acids.

V gene TRBV6-1 combines with J gene TRBJ1-1; D is possibly TRBD1 (6 bases). This CDR3 comprises 14 residues. From germline, CDR1 is MNHNS and CDR2 SASEGT. Trimming removed 1 base at V and 8 bases at J, with 14 bases between. The DNA of the CDR3 is TGTGCCAGCAGTGAAGACAGGGTGAAATTCGAAGCTTTCTTT. Translated: CASSEDRVKFEAFF.